One and the same sample provided the 14 T cell receptor beta chains below, sequenced in a study of blood T cell repertoires in COVID-19. Produced via immunoSEQ multiplex PCR; TCRdb's table is partial and in-frame only. The sample includes about 500,000 clones, 87% of them seen just once. Source material: PBMCs or T cells enriched from blood (not recorded which). Receptors originate from a woman between 18 and 29 years old who had recovered from COVID-19.

CDR3 in amino acids: CASRATGISDTQYF. Written as DNA, the CDR3 is TGCGCCAGCAGGGCGACAGGGATATCAGATACGCAGTATTTT. The rearrangement joins TRBV5-1 to TRBJ2-3; 7 nucleotides agree with TRBD1. This CDR3 has 14 amino acids. The trim removed 5 bases at V and 4 bases at J, leaving 7 bases unmatched. CDR1 SGHRS and CDR2 YFSETQ come from the germline V gene.

This chain connects TRBV18 to TRBJ2-3; 9 positions match TRBD1. The CDR3 is 14 amino acids. Germline-derived CDR1 and CDR2 are KGHSH and LQKENI. V shed 6 bases, J shed 2 bases, and the junction held 3 bases outside the gene matches. The CDR3 is CASSGTGFTDTQYF. In DNA form, the CDR3 reads TGTGCCAGCTCCGGGACAGGGTTCACAGATACGCAGTATTTT. The complete variable domain, with remaining parts taken from reference TRBV18 and TRBJ2-3, reads NAGVMQNPRHLVRRRGQEARLRCSPMKGHSHVYWYRQLPEEGLKFMVYLQKENIIDESGMPKERFSAEFPKEGPSILRIQQVVRGDSAAYFCASSGTGFTDTQYFGPGTRLTVL.

V usage is TRBV19 and J usage is TRBJ1-5, with TRBD1 matching 7 bases. The junction had 12 bases not matched to a gene; V was cut back by 7 bases and J by 6 bases. The CDR3 covers 15 residues. CDR1 and CDR2 (germline): LNHDA, SQIVND (reference sequence). CDR3 sequence (DNA): TGTGCCAGTAAAGGGATGACAGGGTGGGGTCAGCCCCAGCATTTT. Translated: CASKGMTGWGQPQHF.

The chain uses TRBV21-1 and TRBJ1-2; TRBD1 is taken as the D call from the table, unchecked against the DNA. TRBV21-1 is listed as a pseudogene. The length of the CDR3 is 15 residues. CDR3 in DNA: TGTGCCAGCAGCTCCCCCCCCCGCAGGGTGCCCGGCTACACCTTC. Amino acids: CASSSPPRRVPGYTF.

V usage is TRBV5-1 and J usage is TRBJ1-6, with D uncertain. Germline CDR1 reads SGHRS; CDR2 reads YFSETQ. There are 18 residues in the CDR3. The V and J ends lost 4 bases and 0 bases respectively, with 17 bases between them. CDR3 amino acids: CASSLAGGLSSYNSPLHF. The CDR3 DNA follows: TGCGCCAGCAGCCTAGCGGGAGGGTTGAGCTCCTATAATTCACCCCTCCACTTT.

The chain has TRBV2 and TRBJ2-5, with D possibly matching TRBD2 (5 bases). CDR3 size: 14 residues. The germline CDR1 and CDR2 sequences are SNHLY and FYNNEI. V lost 6 bases and J lost 0, with 11 bases in between. This chain's CDR3 is CASREAANQETQYF. Written as DNA, the CDR3 is TGTGCCAGCAGGGAGGCCGCAAACCAAGAGACCCAGTACTTC.

This clone was detected only once. The J gene is TRBJ2-1, the V gene TRBV27, with D perhaps matching TRBD1 (6 bases). The CDR3 totals 15 residues. Trimming pared 8 bases from V and 0 bases from J, leaving 14 bases between. Germline lookup yields CDR1 MNHEY and CDR2 SMNVEV (reference sequence). The DNA for the CDR3 is TGTGCCAGCCCTGGGGACACGAACTCCTACAATGAGCAGTTCTTC. This codes for CASPGDTNSYNEQFF.

This clone was detected only a few times. V and J are TRBV3-1 (or the pseudogene TRBV3-2) and TRBJ1-3; 8 bases agree with TRBD1. J was trimmed by 0 bases and V by 5 bases; bases with no gene match: 6. The V gene's germline CDR1 is LGHDT and CDR2 YNNKEL (reference sequence). The CDR3 consists of 16 residues. The CDR3, as DNA: TGTGCCAGCAGCTTTCGACAGGGGATCTCTGGAAACACCATATATTTT. Translated, it gives CASSFRQGISGNTIYF.

Of note for this clone: Relative to the germline gene, one junction end is altered; a read error may explain this. The chain combines TRBV4-1 with TRBJ2-3; D uncertain. Germline CDR1 is MGHRA and CDR2 is YSYEKL. The CDR3 runs to 16 residues. In DNA, the CDR3 is TGCGCCAGCAGTCAAGATTTGTCTTTAAACACAGATACGCAGTATTTT. It encodes CASSQDLSLNTDTQYF.

The V and J genes are TRBV6-5 and TRBJ2-3; 7 bases are a match to TRBD2. The V gene's germline CDR1 is MNHEY and CDR2 SVGAGI. V dropped 9 bases and J dropped 5; count of bases not matched to a gene: 14. The CDR3 is made up of 15 amino acids. This chain's CDR3 is CASALGAGEGDTQYF. In DNA, the CDR3 is TGTGCCAGTGCCTTAGGCGCGGGGGAGGGAGATACGCAGTATTTT.

V is TRBV2 and J is TRBJ2-7; D gene ambiguous. The germline V and J ends were trimmed by 4 bases and 2 bases, with 12 bases remaining between them. Germline V lookup: CDR1 SNHLY, CDR2 FYNNEI. The length of the CDR3 is 14 residues. CDR3 loop: CASSGREYPYEQYF. For the CDR3, the DNA is TGTGCCAGCAGTGGCCGCGAATACCCCTACGAGCAGTACTTC.

As regards this clone: Since a far larger clone is one base different, this is likely a read error. Distinct nucleotide sequences in the sample also encode this CDR3. The V gene is TRBV12-3 or TRBV12-4, the J gene TRBJ1-1; 8 bases fit TRBD1. The V segment lost 3 bases and the J segment 4 bases; nucleotides outside the gene matches: 1. This CDR3 is built from 13 residues. DNA of the CDR3: TGTGCCAGCAGTTTCACAGGGGGCACTGAAGCTTTCTTT. Its translation: CASSFTGGTEAFF.

The chain employs TRBV5-6 and TRBJ1-6, with 11 positions matching TRBD1. Germline V lookup: CDR1 SGHDT, CDR2 YYEEEE. The CDR3 is 14 amino acids. The trim removed 0 bases at V and 16 bases at J, leaving 6 bases unmatched. The CDR3 DNA sequence: TGTGCCAGCAGCTTGGTGGGACAGGGGGATTCTCTCCACTTT. Protein product: CASSLVGQGDSLHF.

The CDR3 region is CASSSTGSWANVLTF. DNA for the CDR3: TGTGCCAGCAGTTCCACAGGGTCGTGGGCCAACGTCCTGACTTTC. V usage is TRBV28 and J usage is TRBJ2-6, with D maybe TRBD1 (6 bases). Trimming removed 4 bases from V and 5 bases from J, with 12 bases in between. CDR1 and CDR2 from the germline V gene are MDHEN and SYDVKM. This CDR3 spans 15 amino acids.